These 2 T cell receptor beta chains originate from one sample sequenced in a study of T cells after yellow fever vaccination. TCRdb used MiXCR to reprocess the 5' RACE reads, holding one entry per CDR3 protein. The top ten clones hold 20% to 25% of a sample with roughly 340,000 distinct CDR3 sequences, 3% to 4.5% of them seen once. The sample consisted of PBMCs, taken 5 days after the yellow fever booster vaccination. These receptors were collected from a man between 18 and 29 years old who received the YFV17D yellow fever vaccine.

This clonotype was found many times. The V call is TRBV28, the J call TRBJ2-1; 8 bases map to TRBD2. The V and J ends lost 9 bases and 5 bases, in that order; junction bases with no gene match: 12. The CDR3 extends over 15 amino acids. From germline, CDR1 is MDHEN and CDR2 SYDVKM. CDR3 sequence: CASRPLGTSNNEQFF. DNA for the CDR3: TGTGCCAGTAGACCTCTTGGGACTAGTAACAATGAGCAGTTCTTC.

This clonotype was observed a handful of times. This rearrangement joins TRBV15 to TRBJ2-3; 9 bases match TRBD1. Germline-derived CDR1 and CDR2 are LNHNV and YYDKDF (reference sequence). Trimming took 1 base from V and 4 from J; bases not matched to a gene: 12. CDR3 length: 18 amino acids. For the CDR3, the DNA is TGTGCCACCAGCAGAGTAAGGGAGGACAGGGGAGGCGCAGATACGCAGTATTTT. Translating gives CATSRVREDRGGADTQYF.